Here is one T cell receptor (beta chain) with its context. Study processing details: Amplified reference gene primers provided the basis for estimating nucleated cell counts. TCRdb's copy holds only in-frame clones and misses some; the assay was immunoSEQ multiplex PCR. The DNA gave D and trimming, while V, J and clone size come from that table. In the table there are 150,000 or so clones, about 80% of which are singletons. The entry originates in a study of blood T cell repertoires in COVID-19. About the research overall: The origin of the acute and convalescent COVID-19 samples was the United States, Italy and Spain. PBMCs, B-cell-depleted T cells, or T cells were the source of the cDNA or gDNA that made up the material.

V lost 2 bases to trimming and J lost 5 bases; unmatched junction nucleotides: 4. The germline V gene has CDR1 MNHEY and CDR2 SVGAGI. This CDR3 comprises 15 residues. The genes are TRBV6-5 and TRBJ1-4, with 8 bases that match TRBD1. The origin of this receptor is a man aged 55-75 years with acute or convalescent COVID-19. Sequenced material: peripheral blood. The CDR3 DNA is TGTGCCAGCAGTTACGGGACAGGTGTCAATGAAAAACTGTTTTTT. It is translated as CASSYGTGVNEKLFF.